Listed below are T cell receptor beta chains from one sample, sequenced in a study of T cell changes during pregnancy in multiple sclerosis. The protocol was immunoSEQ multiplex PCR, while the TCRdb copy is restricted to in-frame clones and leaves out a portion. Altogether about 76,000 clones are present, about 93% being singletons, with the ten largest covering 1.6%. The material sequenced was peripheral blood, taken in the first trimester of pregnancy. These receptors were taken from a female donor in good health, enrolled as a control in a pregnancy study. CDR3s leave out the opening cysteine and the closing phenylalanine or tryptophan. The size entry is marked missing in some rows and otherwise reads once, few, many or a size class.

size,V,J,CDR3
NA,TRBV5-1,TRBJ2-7,ASSQTTGFTEQY
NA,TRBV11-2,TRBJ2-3,ASSLTDTQY
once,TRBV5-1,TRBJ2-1,ASGTLSGSSYNEQF
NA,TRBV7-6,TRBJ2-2,ATRSGTGELF
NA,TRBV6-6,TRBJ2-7,ASSYSRYEQY
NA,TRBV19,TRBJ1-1,ASSVQGLMNTEAF
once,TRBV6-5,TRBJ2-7,ASSYSTGEDGWEQY
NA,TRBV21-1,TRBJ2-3,ASPRGGRADTQY
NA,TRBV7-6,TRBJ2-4,ASSSTTGGEGDIQY
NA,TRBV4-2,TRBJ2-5,ASSQTSGRRQETQY
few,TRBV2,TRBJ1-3,ASTQEVGNTIY
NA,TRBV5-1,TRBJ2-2,ASSLVILADGELF
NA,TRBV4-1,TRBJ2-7,ASSQVPGAYEQY
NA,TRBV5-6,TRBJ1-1,ASNRAGARTEAF
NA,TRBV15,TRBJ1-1,ATSRVGGREAF
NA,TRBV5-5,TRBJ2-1,ASSLAVGGLVFNEQF
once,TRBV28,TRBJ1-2,ASSFSPRDTNYGYT
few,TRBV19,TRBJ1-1,ASTQGAEAF
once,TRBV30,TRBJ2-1,AWTPIGTAWDEQF
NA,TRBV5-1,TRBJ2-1,ASSPDTYNEQF
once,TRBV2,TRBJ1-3,ASRLGTYSGNTIY
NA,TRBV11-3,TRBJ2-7,ASSFRAPDEGNEQY
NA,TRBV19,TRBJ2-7,ASSTLAGGIYEQY
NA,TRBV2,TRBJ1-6,ASSVYSSGSPLH
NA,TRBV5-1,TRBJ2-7,ASSPAREAYEQY
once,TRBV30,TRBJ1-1,AWRRGLGIDRNLMNTEAF
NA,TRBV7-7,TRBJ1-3,ASSLASSGNTIY
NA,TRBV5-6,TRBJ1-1,ASSSGGPEAF
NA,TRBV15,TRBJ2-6,ATSRDSGQGFPGANVLT
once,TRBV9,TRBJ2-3,ASKSGSGPDTQY
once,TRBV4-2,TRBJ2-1,ASSQERLAGNEQF
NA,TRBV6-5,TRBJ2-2,ASSYSNRANTGELF
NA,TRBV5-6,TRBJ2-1,ASVQGTQISYNEQF
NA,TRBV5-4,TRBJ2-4,ASSFDSLAKNIQY
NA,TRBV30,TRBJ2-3,AWSWGGSPDTQY